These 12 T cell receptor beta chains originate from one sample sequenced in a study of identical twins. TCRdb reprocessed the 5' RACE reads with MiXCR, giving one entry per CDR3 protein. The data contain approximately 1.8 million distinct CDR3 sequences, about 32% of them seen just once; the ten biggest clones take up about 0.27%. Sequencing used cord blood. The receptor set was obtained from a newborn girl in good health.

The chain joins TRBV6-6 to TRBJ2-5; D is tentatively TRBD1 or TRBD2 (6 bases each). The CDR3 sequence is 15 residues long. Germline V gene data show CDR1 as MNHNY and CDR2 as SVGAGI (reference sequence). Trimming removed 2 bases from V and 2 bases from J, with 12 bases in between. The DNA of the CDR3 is TGTGCCAGCAGTTACCCTGGGGGGCCACAAGAGACCCAGTACTTC. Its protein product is CASSYPGGPQETQYF.

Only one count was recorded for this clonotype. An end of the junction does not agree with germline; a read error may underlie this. In DNA, the CDR3 is TGTGCCCCGACAGGGGGTAAGGGGAACACTGAAACTTTCTTT. This sequence encodes CAPTGGKGNTETFF. The V call is TRBV27, the J call TRBJ1-1; TRBD1 matches at 9 bases. Germline CDR1 MNHEY, CDR2 SMNVEV (reference sequence). The CDR3 runs 14 residues.

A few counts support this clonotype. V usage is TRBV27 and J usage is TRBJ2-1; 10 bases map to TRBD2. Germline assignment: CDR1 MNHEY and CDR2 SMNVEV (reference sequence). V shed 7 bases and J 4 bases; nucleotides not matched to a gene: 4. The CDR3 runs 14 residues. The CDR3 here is CASKGTSEYNEQFF. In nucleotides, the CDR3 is TGTGCCAGCAAGGGGACTAGCGAGTACAATGAGCAGTTCTTC.

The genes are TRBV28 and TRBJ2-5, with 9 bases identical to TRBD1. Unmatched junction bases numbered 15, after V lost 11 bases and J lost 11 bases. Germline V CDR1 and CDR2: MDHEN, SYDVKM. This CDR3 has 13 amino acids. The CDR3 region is CALTGGPYNEQYF. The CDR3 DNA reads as TGTGCCCTTACAGGGGGCCCATACAATGAGCAGTACTTC.

This CDR3 reads CASSSMTSGKSYEQYF. DNA of the CDR3: TGTGCCAGCAGTTCCATGACTAGCGGGAAGTCCTACGAGCAGTACTTC. This sequence joins TRBV12-3 or TRBV12-4 and TRBJ2-7; 11 bases fit TRBD2. The length of the CDR3 is 16 residues. With V trimmed by 4 bases and J by 1 base, 6 bases remained unmatched.

This CDR3 is CASSLVVGGLTDTQYF. The CDR3 region has the DNA TGTGCCAGCAGCTTGGTAGTAGGGGGATTGACAGATACGCAGTATTTT. J is TRBJ2-3 and V is TRBV5-5, with D perhaps TRBD1 (6 bases). With 0 bases removed from V and 3 bases from J, the gap between germline ends came to 14 bases. Germline CDR1 SGHKS, CDR2 YYEKEE (reference sequence). The CDR3 consists of 16 residues.

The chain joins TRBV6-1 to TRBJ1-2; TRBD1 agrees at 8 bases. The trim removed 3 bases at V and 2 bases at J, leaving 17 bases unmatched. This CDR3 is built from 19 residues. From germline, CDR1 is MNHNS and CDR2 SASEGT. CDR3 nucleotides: TGTGCCAGCAGTGATTGGGATCTACCCAACAGGGGGGTCAACTATGGCTACACCTTC. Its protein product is CASSDWDLPNRGVNYGYTF.

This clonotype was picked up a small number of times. CDR3 residues: CASSGRGGTANEKLFF. In nucleotides, the CDR3 is TGTGCCAGCAGTGGTCGGGGCGGGACAGCTAATGAAAAACTGTTTTTT. The chain is built from TRBV2 and TRBJ1-4; TRBD1 aligns across 7 bases. Germline loops: CDR1 SNHLY, CDR2 FYNNEI. The V gene end was trimmed by 4 bases and the J gene end by 3 bases; junction bases not matched to a gene: 8. The CDR3 has 16 amino acids.

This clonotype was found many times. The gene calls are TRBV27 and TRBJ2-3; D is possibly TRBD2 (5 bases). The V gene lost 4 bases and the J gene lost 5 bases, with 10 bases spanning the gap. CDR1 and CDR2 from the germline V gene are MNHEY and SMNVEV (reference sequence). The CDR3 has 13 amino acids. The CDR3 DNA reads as TGTGCCAGCAGTTATGGGCGGGTAGATACGCAGTATTTT. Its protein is CASSYGRVDTQYF.

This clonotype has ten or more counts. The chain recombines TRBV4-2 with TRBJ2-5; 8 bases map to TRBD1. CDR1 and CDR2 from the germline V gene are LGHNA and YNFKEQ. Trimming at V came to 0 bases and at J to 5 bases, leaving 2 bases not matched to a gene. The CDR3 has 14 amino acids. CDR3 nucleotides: TGTGCCAGCAGCCAAGACAGGGACAGGGAGACCCAGTACTTC. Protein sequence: CASSQDRDRETQYF.

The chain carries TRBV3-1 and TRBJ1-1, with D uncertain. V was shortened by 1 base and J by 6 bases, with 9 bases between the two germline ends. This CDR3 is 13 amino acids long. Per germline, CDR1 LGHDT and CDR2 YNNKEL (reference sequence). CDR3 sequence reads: CASSQGLAAEAFF. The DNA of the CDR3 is TGTGCCAGCAGCCAAGGACTCGCCGCTGAAGCTTTCTTT.

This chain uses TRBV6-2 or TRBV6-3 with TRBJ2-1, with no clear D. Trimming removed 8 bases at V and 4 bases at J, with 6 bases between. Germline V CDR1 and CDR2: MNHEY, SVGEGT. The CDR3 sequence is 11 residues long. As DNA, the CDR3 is TGTGCCAGCTGGGAATACAATGAGCAGTTCTTC. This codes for CASWEYNEQFF.